This T cell receptor (beta chain) was sequenced during a study of T cell repertoires in cytomegalovirus infection. This clonotype was counted at least ten times. In TCRdb, the reads were re-called with MiXCR into one record per CDR3 protein. The sample carries 200,000 to 300,000 distinct CDR3 sequences, 9.1% recorded once. The CDR3 runs to 15 residues. CDR1 is SGHTA, CDR2 FQGNSA, per germline. With 5 bases clipped from V and 5 bases from J, the junction kept 7 bases outside the gene matches. Sequenced: PBMCs. This clonotype was sampled from a human donor in good health (CMV status not recorded). Some clones in this sample may be carry-over from other donors' samples. The chain employs TRBV7-2 and TRBJ2-3; TRBD1 agrees at 10 bases. DNA of the CDR3: TGTGCCAGCAGCCCCAGACAGGGGGCCGTAGATACGCAGTATTTT. Protein sequence: CASSPRQGAVDTQYF.